This entry describes one TCR beta chain. Its cognate antigen is unknown. Germline assignment: CDR1 SGHRS and CDR2 YFSETQ. The CDR3 spans 17 residues. Reprocessing the 5' RACE reads, TCRdb reports a single entry for every CDR3 protein and omits DNA. Here the sample table reports about 200,000 distinct CDR3 sequences. The sample originates from a study of monozygotic twins with inflammatory bowel disease. General study points: The data offered no way to tell different T cell subtypes apart.

Sequenced: blood. The rearrangement links TRBV5-1 to TRBJ2-1; the TRBD1 assignment by TCRdb is unverifiable without DNA. The receptor was isolated from a human donor with ulcerative colitis or Crohn's disease, or a healthy co-twin of an affected twin (not recorded which). CDR3 in amino acids: CASSFRAGTGYYNEQFF.